This TCR beta chain stems from a study of blood T cell repertoires in COVID-19. For the study at large: The United States, Italy and Spain provided the acute and convalescent COVID-19 samples.

This clone was seen only a few times. Cohort 3 recovery required two negative PCRs, clearance, or symptom resolution. In the study's own analysis: Amplification of reference gene primers was used by the study to estimate nucleated cell counts. Sequencing used immunoSEQ multiplex PCR; TCRdb keeps in-frame clones, though not all of them. From that table come the V and J calls and clone size; the DNA was used to work out D and trimming. The table includes fewer than 200,000 clones, 70% to 90% detected once. CDR3 length: 16 residues. The germline CDR1 and CDR2 sequences are KGHDR and SFDVKD. V was trimmed by 5 bases and J by 5 bases, leaving 20 bases between them.

Input material: PBMCs or T cells enriched from blood (not recorded which). This chain uses TRBV24-1 with TRBJ2-5, with D perhaps TRBD2 (6 bases). The TCR originated in a woman between 45 and 60 years old who had recovered from COVID-19. The CDR3 is CATSAGRGAIGETQYF. DNA of the CDR3: TGTGCCACCAGTGCCGGGAGAGGGGCCATTGGGGAGACCCAGTACTTC.